The sequence of this T cell receptor beta chain was determined in a study of CD8+CD57+ T cells in acquired aplastic anemia. Study as a whole: On average, sorted CD4+ and CD8+ cells gave roughly 2.9 ug of DNA. Healthy donor sequencing depth: 10 million to 10.8 million CD4+, fewer than 13 million CD8+ reads.

Notes on the study in general: With respect to CD8+ Simpson's diversity, patients and controls did not differ significantly.

Concerning this clonotype itself: Its antigen is currently unknown.

CDR3 and TCR beta VDJ profiling relied on genomic DNA as the template. TCRdb reprocessed the reads via MiXCR and lists one record per CDR3 protein. Of hundreds of thousands of distinct CDR3 sequences in the sample, around 72% were seen once. The CDR3 totals 13 residues. Trimming took off 5 bases at V and 10 bases at J, with 12 bases between the two ends. The germline CDR1 and CDR2 sequences are MNHEY and SVGAGI. Material: sorted CD4+, CD8+, or CD8+CD57+ T cells (not recorded which) from PBMCs. The TCR originated in a human donor in good health, serving as a control. The V call is TRBV6-5, the J call TRBJ1-6; perhaps TRBD1 as D (5 bases). Written as DNA, the CDR3 is TGTGCCAGCAGTACCGACAACAGGTCACCCCTCCACTTT. This encodes CASSTDNRSPLHF.